This T cell receptor beta chain originates from a study of T cell repertoires in ileal Crohn's disease. The CDR3 has 15 residues. After removal of 2 bases from V and 8 bases from J, the junction contained 11 bases not matched to a gene. From germline, CDR1 is MNHEY and CDR2 SVGAGI. Patients were adults with ileal or ileocolonic Crohn's disease needing resection. Study outcomes and limitations: Sorted CD8 T cells held more high-frequency clones than CD4.

Sequencing was performed with immunoSEQ multiplex PCR; in TCRdb, only in-frame clones are kept and a portion is missing. The table records about 16,000 clones, almost 90% of them present only once. Concerning this clone: Its antigen remains unidentified.

The TCR was taken from an adult with Crohn's disease. The sequencing sample was made of ileal tissue. This chain uses TRBV6-5 with TRBJ1-2, with 7 bases aligning to TRBD1. Here the CDR3 reads CASSYTEDRVGGYTF. In DNA form, the CDR3 reads TGTGCCAGCAGTTACACTGAAGACAGGGTAGGCGGCTACACCTTC.